These 2 T cell receptor beta chains were all obtained from the same sample, sequenced in a study of CDR3 diversity in severe acne. One entry per CDR3 protein, called by TCRdb with MiXCR from the PCR reads. The data contain 85,000 to 120,000 distinct CDR3 sequences, 45% to 60% of them singletons. Sequencing input: blood. The receptors were gathered from a male donor with acne.

This sequence joins TRBV29-1 and TRBJ2-3; 9 positions agree with TRBD2. Trimming took 0 bases from V and 7 from J; bases not matched to a gene: 17. The CDR3 is made up of 18 amino acids. Germline V gene data show CDR1 as SQVTM and CDR2 as ANQGSEA. For the CDR3, the DNA is TGCAGCGTTGAAGAGGGTATGAAAGGCGGGAGGGCACAGAATACGCAGTATTTT. Translation gives CSVEEGMKGGRAQNTQYF.

This clonotype was picked up a small number of times. The chain couples TRBV25-1 to TRBJ1-6; weak D call: TRBD1 (5 bases). The germline CDR1 and CDR2 sequences are MGHDK and SYGVNS. Trimming cost V 2 bases and J 7 bases, with 18 bases left between them. This CDR3 is built from 17 residues. The CDR3 coding sequence is TGTGCCAGCAGTGAAAGGGCGGGCCTAGGGGAGAATTCACCCCTCCACTTT. As protein: CASSERAGLGENSPLHF.